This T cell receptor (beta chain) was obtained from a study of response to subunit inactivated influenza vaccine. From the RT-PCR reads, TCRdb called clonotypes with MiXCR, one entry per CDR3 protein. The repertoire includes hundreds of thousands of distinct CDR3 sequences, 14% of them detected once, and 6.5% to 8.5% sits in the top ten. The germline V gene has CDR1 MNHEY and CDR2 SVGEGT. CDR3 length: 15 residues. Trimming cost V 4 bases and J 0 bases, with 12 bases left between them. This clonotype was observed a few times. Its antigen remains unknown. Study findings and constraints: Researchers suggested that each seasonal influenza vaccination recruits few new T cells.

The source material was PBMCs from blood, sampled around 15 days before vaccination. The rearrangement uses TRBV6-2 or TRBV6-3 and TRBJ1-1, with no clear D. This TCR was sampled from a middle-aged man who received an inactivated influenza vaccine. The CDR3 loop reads CASSSYSLMNTEAFF. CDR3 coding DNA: TGTGCCAGCAGTTCCTATTCTCTCATGAACACTGAAGCTTTCTTT.